This T cell receptor (beta chain) was found in a study of shared clonotypes between healthy human individuals. Germline V lookup: CDR1 SGHNT, CDR2 YENEEA. With 5 bases clipped from V and 10 bases from J, the junction kept 8 bases outside the gene matches. The length of the CDR3 is 14 residues. Points from the study as a whole: The study's rarefaction showed incomplete sorted-subset sequencing despite large depth.

Positively selected for CCR7, the CD45RO-negative cells used as naive CD8 cells excluded terminally differentiated effector memory CD45RA+ cells. Replicate PCRs run on sorted subsets employed 200 ng DNA, approximately 30,000 T cell genomes. Sequenced by immunoSEQ multiplex PCR; TCRdb stores in-frame clones only, minus some. The repertoire has about 820,000 clones, around 93% of them found once; the top ten carry about 25%. About this clone: Its target is not known.

The TCR comes from a man younger than 45 in good health. The chain links TRBV11-3 to TRBJ2-1, with TRBD2 identical over 10 bases. Material for sequencing was naive CD8+ T cells sorted from blood. CDR3 bases: TGTGCCAGCAGCGAGCGGGAGGGCCTTGGGGAGCAGTTCTTC. This encodes CASSEREGLGEQFF.